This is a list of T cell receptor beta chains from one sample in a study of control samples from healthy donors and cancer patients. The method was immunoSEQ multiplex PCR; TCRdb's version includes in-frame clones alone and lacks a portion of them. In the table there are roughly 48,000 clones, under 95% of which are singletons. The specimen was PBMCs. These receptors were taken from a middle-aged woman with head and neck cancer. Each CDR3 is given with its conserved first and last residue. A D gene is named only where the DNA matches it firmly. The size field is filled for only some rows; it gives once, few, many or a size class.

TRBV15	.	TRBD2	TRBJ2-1	CATSPSPAGEGDEQFF	TGTGCCACCAGCCCGAGCCCAGCGGGAGAGGGGGATGAGCAGTTCTTC
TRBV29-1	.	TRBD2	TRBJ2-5	CSVEGGGLAGGLETQYF	TGCAGCGTTGAAGGAGGGGGACTAGCGGGAGGGTTGGAGACCCAGTACTTC
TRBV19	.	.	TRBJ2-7	CASSMGQLGSNEQYF	TGTGCCAGTAGTATGGGGCAGTTGGGATCGAACGAGCAGTACTTC
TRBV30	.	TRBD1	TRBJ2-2	CAWRRGGSTGELFF	TGTGCCTGGAGAAGAGGGGGCAGCACCGGGGAGCTGTTTTTT
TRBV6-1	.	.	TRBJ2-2	CASSESRVVWTTGELFF	TGTGCCAGCAGTGAATCCAGGGTGGTATGGACTACCGGGGAGCTGTTTTTT
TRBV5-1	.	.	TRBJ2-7	CASRPNMGPYEQYF	TGCGCCAGCAGGCCTAACATGGGCCCCTACGAGCAGTACTTC
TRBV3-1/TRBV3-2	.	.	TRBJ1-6	CASSRGGVDSPLHF	TGTGCCAGCAGCCGCGGCGGGGTTGATTCACCCCTCCACTTT
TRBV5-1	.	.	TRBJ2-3	CASYISTDTQYF	TGCGCCAGCTATATTAGCACAGATACGCAGTATTTT
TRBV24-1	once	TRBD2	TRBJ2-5	CATSDGGRGGAETQYF	TGTGCCACCAGTGATGGTGGACGGGGAGGGGCAGAGACCCAGTACTTC
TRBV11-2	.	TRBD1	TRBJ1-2	CASSAITGVGGYTF	TGTGCCAGCAGCGCGATAACAGGGGTTGGTGGCTACACCTTC
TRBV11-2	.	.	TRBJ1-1	CASSLHSGRNTEAFF	TGTGCCAGCAGCTTACATAGCGGTCGGAACACTGAAGCTTTCTTT
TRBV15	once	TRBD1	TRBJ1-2	CATSRRSLGQQFYGYTF	TGTGCCACCAGCAGGCGCTCCTTGGGACAGCAATTCTATGGCTACACCTTC
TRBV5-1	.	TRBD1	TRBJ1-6	CASSLGGTGNSPLHF	TGCGCCAGCAGCTTGGGCGGGACAGGGAATTCACCCCTCCACTTT
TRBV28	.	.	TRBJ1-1	CASSPPRVRTEAFF	TGTGCCAGCAGCCCCCCACGGGTGCGCACTGAAGCTTTCTTT
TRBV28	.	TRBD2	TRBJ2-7	CASSTLAGGQAEQYF	TGTGCCAGCAGTACACTAGCGGGGGGGCAGGCCGAGCAGTACTTC
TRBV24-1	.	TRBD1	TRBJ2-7	CATSEPPGQPTYEQYF	TGTGCCACCAGTGAGCCTCCGGGACAGCCAACCTACGAGCAGTACTTC
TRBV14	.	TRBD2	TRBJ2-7	CASSRGGSYEQYF	TGTGCCAGCAGCCGGGGGGGATCCTACGAGCAGTACTTC